The present entry profiles one T cell receptor (beta chain) with its context. Treatment of all HIV participants took place in the United States. The CDR3 length is 15 residues. V gave up 4 bases and J gave up 4 bases; unmatched junction bases: 3. Germline-derived CDR1 and CDR2 are SGHVS and FQNEAQ. This sample is part of a study of long-term antiretroviral therapy in people with HIV. Runs used v3.0 of the immunoSEQ assay and were done at survey level. The repertoire was sequenced with immunoSEQ multiplex PCR; TCRdb's copy has only in-frame clones and lacks some. Of 35,000 to 40,000 clones listed, around 94% are singletons.

The chain combines TRBV7-8 with TRBJ2-1; 11 bases align to TRBD2. The receptor comes from a woman between 50 and 59 years old with HIV. Sequenced material: unsorted PBMCs, taken 4.1 years after starting antiretroviral therapy. The DNA of the CDR3 is TGTGCCAGCAGCTCCACTAGCGGGGGATACAATGAGCAGTTCTTC. Protein sequence: CASSSTSGGYNEQFF. Using reference TRBV7-8 and TRBJ2-1 for the parts outside the CDR3, the full variable domain is GAGVSQSPRYKVAKRGQDVALRCDPISGHVSLFWYQQALGQGPEFLTYFQNEAQLDKSGLPSDRFFAERPEGSVSTLKIQRTQQEDSAVYLCASSSTSGGYNEQFFGPGTRLTVL.